This T cell receptor (beta chain) comes out of a study of cytomegalovirus exposure and HLA in healthy donors. Study context: Ancestry clustering placed 70% to 90% of under 450 genotyped donors in the Caucasian-associated cluster. Points from the study as a whole: Rarity marked most TCR sequences, yet some public TCRs occurred in many donors. It was assumed in the presence/absence analyses that sequencing depth was roughly uniform across donors.

Use of 60 Vbeta and 13 Jbeta primers characterized the PCR. The data were produced by immunoSEQ multiplex PCR, yet TCRdb's version contains in-frame clones alone and is incomplete. The data hold about 190,000 clones, with over 80% observed a single time. As concerns this clone: Its target is not known.

The CDR3 has 15 residues. Losses at the gene ends were 4 bases for V and 5 bases for J; bases not matched to a gene: 8. The germline gives CDR1 SGHVS, CDR2 FQNEAQ. The gene calls are TRBV7-8 and TRBJ2-1, with 7 positions matching TRBD2. This receptor was identified in a man aged 25 to 40 in good health and CMV-seronegative. Source material: PBMCs. CDR3 region: CASSYQGGRDNEQFF. In nucleotides, the CDR3 is TGTGCCAGCAGCTATCAGGGTGGGAGGGACAATGAGCAGTTCTTC.